A single sample gave rise to the 12 T cell receptor beta chains below, sequenced in a study of identical twins. In TCRdb, the 5' RACE reads were re-called with MiXCR into one record per CDR3 protein. The sample includes roughly 1.6 million distinct CDR3 sequences, 32% of them seen just once. Sequencing input: cord blood. The receptors shown here come from a newborn girl in good health.

At least ten counts were recorded for this clonotype. V and J are TRBV12-3 or TRBV12-4 and TRBJ1-5; 7 positions match TRBD1. V lost 5 bases and J lost 6; bases outside the gene matches: 4. This CDR3 is 13 amino acids long. CDR3 protein: CASSVQGSQPQHF. Written as DNA, the CDR3 is TGTGCCAGCAGTGTACAGGGGAGTCAGCCCCAGCATTTT.

This clonotype was picked up many times. The gene calls are TRBV28 and TRBJ2-7, with D possibly matching TRBD1 (5 bases). The CDR3 loop spans 14 amino acids. Germline CDR1 is MDHEN and CDR2 is SYDVKM. V lost 10 bases, J lost 0 bases, and 16 bases lay in between. CDR3 residues: CATISRVSSYEQYF. Here the CDR3 DNA reads TGTGCCACCATTTCCAGGGTGAGCTCCTACGAGCAGTACTTC.

This clonotype occurred a few times. The chain employs TRBV27 and TRBJ1-1; the D gene is possibly TRBD1 (5 bases). The V end lost 1 base, the J end lost 6 bases, and 18 bases lay between the germline ends. The CDR3 loop spans 16 amino acids. CDR1 is MNHEY and CDR2 is SMNVEV in the germline V gene (reference sequence). CDR3 region: CASSLWPSGGRSEAFF. The CDR3 DNA reads as TGTGCCAGCAGTTTATGGCCTTCGGGGGGTCGGTCTGAAGCTTTCTTT.

This chain links TRBV10-3 with TRBJ2-5; the match to TRBD2 covers 13 bases. The J call may be incorrect, as the DNA end agrees better with TRBJ2-7. This CDR3 is 13 amino acids long. Per germline, CDR1 ENHRY and CDR2 SYGVKD. The chain's CDR3 is CAIRGLAGDEQYF. CDR3 coding DNA: TGTGCCATCAGAGGACTAGCGGGAGACGAGCAGTACTTC.

Only a few counts were recorded for this clonotype. This chain connects TRBV5-6 to TRBJ2-7; 11 bases line up with TRBD1. The CDR3 contains 15 residues. Per germline, CDR1 SGHDT and CDR2 YYEEEE. J gave up 3 bases and V 1 base, and 3 bases lay outside the gene matches. CDR3 amino acids: CASSLFGTGGYEQYF. As DNA, the CDR3 is TGTGCCAGCAGCTTGTTTGGGACAGGGGGCTACGAGCAGTACTTC.

V usage is TRBV5-8 and J usage is TRBJ2-1, with 9 bases fitting TRBD1. J gave up 5 bases and V 2 bases, and 5 bases lay outside the gene matches. Germline CDR1 is SGHTS and CDR2 is YDEGEE. The CDR3 spans 15 residues. The CDR3 spells CASSFGTGINNEQFF. For the CDR3, the DNA is TGTGCCAGCAGCTTCGGGACAGGGATAAACAATGAGCAGTTCTTC.

V usage is TRBV3-1 and J usage is TRBJ2-1, with TRBD2 matching over 9 bases. V gave up 4 bases and J gave up 4 bases; unmatched junction bases: 8. Germline lookup yields CDR1 LGHDT and CDR2 YNNKEL (reference sequence). This CDR3 is built from 16 residues. The CDR3 DNA reads as TGTGCCAGCAGCCGGATAGCGGGGGCCCCTTACAATGAGCAGTTCTTC. Translating it yields CASSRIAGAPYNEQFF.

The table lists this clonotype with a few counts. CDR3 DNA sequence: TGCGCCAGCAGCTTGGGAGCCAGGGATGGCTATGGCTACACCTTC. Protein product: CASSLGARDGYGYTF. This chain joins TRBV5-1 and TRBJ1-2, with D possibly TRBD1 on 5 matching bases. Germline V lookup: CDR1 SGHRS, CDR2 YFSETQ. This CDR3 comprises 15 residues. Trimming shortened V by 0 bases and J by 4 bases, and 13 bases separated the two germline ends.

This chain connects TRBV28 to TRBJ2-7; TRBD2 might be the D (5 bases). CDR1 and CDR2 (germline): MDHEN, SYDVKM. V was pared by 6 bases and J by 12 bases, with 12 bases between. The CDR3 consists of 10 residues. As DNA, the CDR3 is TGTGCCAGCAGACTAGAGACCCGGTACTTC. Protein product: CASRLETRYF.

The V call is TRBV11-1, the J call TRBJ2-1; 11 bases are a match to TRBD2. Germline CDR1 reads SGHAT; CDR2 reads FQDESV (reference sequence). This CDR3 has 20 amino acids. With 2 bases clipped from V and 6 bases from J, the junction kept 18 bases outside the gene matches. Here the CDR3 DNA reads TGTGCCAGCAGCTTAAGGAAATTATGGTTTAGCGGGAGGGCCGGCAATGAGCAGTTCTTC. Its translation: CASSLRKLWFSGRAGNEQFF. The full variable domain, in which reference TRBV11-1 and TRBJ2-1 provide the parts outside the CDR3, is EAEVAQSPRYKITEKSQAVAFWCDPISGHATLYWYRQILGQGPELLVQFQDESVVDDSQLPKDRFSAERLKGVDSTLKIQPAELGDSAMYLCASSLRKLWFSGRAGNEQFFGPGTRLTVL.

The V gene is TRBV5-1, the J gene TRBJ2-7; the D gene is possibly TRBD1 (6 bases). Trimming left V 1 base short and J 3 bases short, with 17 bases between. The germline V gene has CDR1 SGHRS and CDR2 YFSETQ. The CDR3 loop spans 16 amino acids. The CDR3 DNA reads as TGCGCCAGCAGCTTGTCCCTACAGGGTGGGTTCTACGAGCAGTACTTC. This encodes CASSLSLQGGFYEQYF.

This clonotype occurred a few times. CDR3 amino acids: CASSRLGTSYEQYF. The CDR3 DNA reads as TGTGCCAGCAGTAGACTAGGGACCTCCTACGAGCAGTACTTC. The genes are TRBV6-2 or TRBV6-3 and TRBJ2-7; D possibly corresponds to TRBD2 (6 bases). The germline V gene encodes CDR1 MNHEY and CDR2 SVGEGT. Between the trimmed V and J ends, which lost 5 bases and 0 bases, there was a span of 11 bases. CDR3 length equals 14 residues.